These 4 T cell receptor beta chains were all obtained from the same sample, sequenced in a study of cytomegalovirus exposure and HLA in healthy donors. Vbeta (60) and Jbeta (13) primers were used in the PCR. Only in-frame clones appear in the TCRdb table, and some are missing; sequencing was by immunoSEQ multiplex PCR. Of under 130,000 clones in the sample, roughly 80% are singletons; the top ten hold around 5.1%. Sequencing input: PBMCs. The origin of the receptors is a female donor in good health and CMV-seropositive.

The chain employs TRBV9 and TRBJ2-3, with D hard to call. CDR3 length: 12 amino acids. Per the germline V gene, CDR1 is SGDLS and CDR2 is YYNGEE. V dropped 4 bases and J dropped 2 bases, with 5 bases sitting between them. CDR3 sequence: CASSLNTDTQYF. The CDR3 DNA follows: TGTGCCAGCAGCCTTAACACAGATACGCAGTATTTT.

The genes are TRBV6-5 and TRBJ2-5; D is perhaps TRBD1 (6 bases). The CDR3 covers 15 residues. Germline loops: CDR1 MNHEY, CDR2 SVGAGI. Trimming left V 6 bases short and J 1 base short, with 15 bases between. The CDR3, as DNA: TGTGCCAGCAGAAGTGACAGGAATATCCAAGAGACCCAGTACTTC. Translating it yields CASRSDRNIQETQYF.

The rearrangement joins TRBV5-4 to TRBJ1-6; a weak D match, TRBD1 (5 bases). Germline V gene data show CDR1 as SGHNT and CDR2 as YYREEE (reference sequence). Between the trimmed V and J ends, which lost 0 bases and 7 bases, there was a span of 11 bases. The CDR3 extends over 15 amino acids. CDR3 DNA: TGTGCCAGCAGCTTGGCCTCCGGGGGAAATTCACCCCTCCACTTT. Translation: CASSLASGGNSPLHF.

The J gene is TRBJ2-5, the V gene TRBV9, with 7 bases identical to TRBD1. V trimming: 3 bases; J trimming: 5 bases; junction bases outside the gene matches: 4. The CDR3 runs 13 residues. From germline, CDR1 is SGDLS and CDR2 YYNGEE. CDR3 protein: CASSGQGWETQYF. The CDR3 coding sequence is TGTGCCAGCAGCGGACAGGGATGGGAGACCCAGTACTTC.